One and the same sample provided the 6 T cell receptor beta chains below, sequenced in a study of blood T cell repertoires in COVID-19. Only in-frame clones appear in the TCRdb table, and some are missing; sequencing was by immunoSEQ multiplex PCR. The sample contains nearly 300,000 clones, roughly nine tenths of which appear only once. Sample: PBMCs or T cells enriched from blood (not recorded which). Every receptor here comes from a woman aged 50 to 60 who had been exposed to COVID-19.

This chain links TRBV9 with TRBJ1-4, with no clear D. CDR3 size: 15 residues. From germline, CDR1 is SGDLS and CDR2 YYNGEE. With 1 base removed from V and 0 bases from J, the gap between germline ends came to 7 bases. The CDR3 protein is CASSVSGATNEKLFF. CDR3 nucleotides: TGTGCCAGCAGCGTATCCGGGGCAACTAATGAAAAACTGTTTTTT.

The genes are TRBV5-1 and TRBJ1-2; TRBD1 is a possible D gene (5 bases). The ends were cut back, 3 bases at V and 5 bases at J, with 14 bases in the middle. The CDR3 runs to 14 residues. The germline V gene has CDR1 SGHRS and CDR2 YFSETQ. Written as DNA, the CDR3 is TGCGCCAGCAGCTCATCCGGGGGAGGGTATGGCTACACCTTC. This sequence encodes CASSSSGGGYGYTF.

This chain uses TRBV7-2 with TRBJ2-2; D is perhaps TRBD2 (7 bases). CDR1 SGHTA and CDR2 FQGNSA come from the germline V gene. The V end was cut by 1 base, the J end by 7 bases, with 10 bases between. This CDR3 is 14 amino acids long. The CDR3 DNA is TGTGCCAGCAGCTTAGGCGGGGGCGACGGGGAGCTGTTTTTT. Protein: CASSLGGGDGELFF.

V and J are TRBV2 and TRBJ1-2, with TRBD1 matching 10 bases. Unmatched junction bases numbered 6, after V lost 0 bases and J lost 8 bases. Germline V gene data show CDR1 as SNHLY and CDR2 as FYNNEI. The CDR3 is 15 amino acids. Here the CDR3 DNA reads TGTGCCAGCAGTGAAGCATTGGGACAGGGGAGAGGCTACACCTTC. It specifies CASSEALGQGRGYTF.

The V and J genes are TRBV7-8 and TRBJ1-1, with no clear D. Trimming stripped 3 bases from V and 0 bases from J, with 5 bases between. Germline-derived CDR1 and CDR2 are SGHVS and FQNEAQ. The CDR3 extends over 13 amino acids. CDR3 protein: CASSFTVNTEAFF. CDR3 in DNA: TGTGCCAGCAGCTTCACAGTGAACACTGAAGCTTTCTTT. Drawing the rest from reference TRBV7-8 and TRBJ1-1, the complete variable domain is GAGVSQSPRYKVAKRGQDVALRCDPISGHVSLFWYQQALGQGPEFLTYFQNEAQLDKSGLPSDRFFAERPEGSVSTLKIQRTQQEDSAVYLCASSFTVNTEAFFGQGTRLTVV.

The chain combines TRBV28 with TRBJ2-5; a weak D match, TRBD2 (5 bases). There are 14 residues in the CDR3. V lost 6 bases and J lost 1, with 12 bases in between. Per germline, CDR1 MDHEN and CDR2 SYDVKM. CDR3 nucleotides: TGTGCCAGCAGCCTAGCCCCGGTCCAAGAGACCCAGTACTTC. Its protein product is CASSLAPVQETQYF.